This entry features one T cell receptor (beta chain) sequence. The germline V gene has CDR1 SGDLS and CDR2 YYNGEE. J gave up 0 bases and V 6 bases, and 11 bases lay outside the gene matches. There are 17 residues in the CDR3. The sample is drawn from a study of blood T cell repertoires in COVID-19. Authors' processing steps: Amplification with reference gene primers provided the estimates of nucleated cell counts. Using immunoSEQ multiplex PCR, the repertoire was profiled, and TCRdb retains in-frame clones only, with some absent. The V and J calls and clone size come from that table; D and trimming were worked out from the DNA. The table includes some 250,000 clones, 80% to 90% detected once.

Input material: peripheral blood. The sequence derives from a man at least 80 years old with acute or convalescent COVID-19. The V call is TRBV9, the J call TRBJ1-3; TRBD1 matches 8 bases. This CDR3 is CASTAGTGDYSGNTIYF. The CDR3 DNA follows: TGTGCCAGCACCGCCGGGACAGGAGATTACTCTGGAAACACCATATATTTT.